This T cell receptor (beta chain) comes out of a study of blood T cell repertoires in COVID-19. Study context: The samples span acute and convalescent COVID-19 from the United States, Italy and Spain.

This table comes from immunoSEQ multiplex PCR, and its TCRdb copy is limited to in-frame clones, with some not included. The sample shows approximately 220,000 clones, just over 85% of them seen only once. CDR1 is SGHVS and CDR2 is FQNEAQ in the germline V gene. The trim removed 0 bases at V and 7 bases at J, leaving 2 bases unmatched. This CDR3 has 15 amino acids. V and J are TRBV7-8 and TRBJ1-4; TRBD1 aligns across 10 bases. The sample taken for sequencing was peripheral blood. The TCR originated in a middle-aged man with acute or convalescent COVID-19. The CDR3 DNA follows: TGTGCCAGCAGCTTAGCCCGGACAGGGGGTGAAAAACTGTTTTTT. As protein: CASSLARTGGEKLFF. Using reference TRBV7-8 and TRBJ1-4 for the parts outside the CDR3, the full variable domain is GAGVSQSPRYKVAKRGQDVALRCDPISGHVSLFWYQQALGQGPEFLTYFQNEAQLDKSGLPSDRFFAERPEGSVSTLKIQRTQQEDSAVYLCASSLARTGGEKLFFGSGTQLSVL.